This TCR beta chain was recovered during a study of T cell changes during pregnancy in multiple sclerosis. Profiled with immunoSEQ multiplex PCR; TCRdb holds only in-frame clones, not every one. The sample has approximately 60,000 clones; 90% are singletons. Source: peripheral blood, taken in the third trimester of pregnancy. The receptor was derived from a female donor in good health, enrolled as a control in a pregnancy study.

The chain's CDR3 is CASSPDQQGRAFF. The CDR3 region has the DNA TGTGCCAGCAGCCCGGACCAACAGGGACGAGCTTTCTTT. The chain has TRBV6-4 and TRBJ1-1; a weak D match, TRBD1 (6 bases). The CDR3 totals 13 residues. Trimming pared 6 bases from V and 10 bases from J, leaving 18 bases between. Germline CDR1 and CDR2: MRHNA and SNTAGT.